One and the same sample provided the 30 T cell receptor beta chains below, sequenced in a study of breast tumors, draining lymph nodes, adjacent tissues. Each CDR3 protein gets one entry after TCRdb re-called the multiplex PCR reads with MiXCR. The sample records fewer than 200,000 distinct CDR3 sequences, roughly 30% being singletons. Breast cancer patients provided tissue from their axillary draining lymph nodes. What was sequenced was axillary lymph node tissue. These receptors came from a female donor with breast cancer. Some clones in this sample may be carry-over from other donors' samples.

This clonotype has ten or more counts. This chain links TRBV20-1 with TRBJ1-5; D remains unclear. Trimming shortened V by 0 bases and J by 0 bases, and 12 bases separated the two germline ends. CDR1 is DFQATT and CDR2 is SNEGSKA in the germline V gene (reference sequence). This CDR3 has 16 residues. Here the CDR3 DNA reads TGCAGTGCTAGAGATCGAACAGAATATAGCAATCAGCCCCAGCATTTT. Amino acids: CSARDRTEYSNQPQHF.

There are a few counts of this clonotype. A much larger clone is a single base away; this may be a read error. The chain combines TRBV6-5 with TRBJ2-3; 9 positions match TRBD2. Germline V gene data show CDR1 as MNHEY and CDR2 as SVGAGI. Trimming cost V 5 bases and J 1 base; bases outside gene matches: 4. The CDR3 runs to 15 residues. The CDR3 DNA reads TGTGCCAGCAGTCAAGTAGCGGGGGGCACAGATACGCAGTATTTT. Protein product: CASSQVAGGTDTQYF.

This clonotype was observed many times. V gene TRBV9 combines with J gene TRBJ1-2; no clear D gene. Germline V gene data show CDR1 as SGDLS and CDR2 as YYNGEE. This CDR3 has 14 residues. Trimming removed 0 bases from V and 1 base from J, with 7 bases in between. This chain's CDR3 is CASSVGGSNYGYTF. CDR3 coding DNA: TGTGCCAGCAGCGTAGGTGGGAGTAACTATGGCTACACCTTC.

This clonotype was detected many times. This chain uses TRBV15 with TRBJ2-5, with 7 bases identical to TRBD1. The germline V gene has CDR1 LNHNV and CDR2 YYDKDF (reference sequence). There are 19 residues in the CDR3. Trimming removed 5 bases from V and 5 bases from J; junction bases left unmatched: 23. The CDR3 here is CATSYRPGTAESGKETQYF. For the CDR3, the DNA is TGTGCCACCAGCTACCGTCCCGGGACAGCCGAATCGGGTAAGGAGACCCAGTACTTC.

Details on this clonotype: Relative to the germline gene, one junction end is altered; a read error may explain this. The chain couples TRBV11-2 to TRBJ2-5; TRBD2 might be the D (5 bases). Germline V CDR1 and CDR2: SGHAT, FQNNGV. The CDR3 totals 16 residues. The CDR3 DNA follows: TGTGCCAGCAGCTCCCAGTCCCGGGGATTACGAGAGACCCAGCACTTC. Amino acids: CASSSQSRGLRETQHF.

The sample holds many counts of this clonotype. The rearrangement joins TRBV11-2 to TRBJ1-2; maybe TRBD1 (5 bases). The germline V and J ends were trimmed by 0 bases and 0 bases, with 8 bases remaining between them. CDR1 and CDR2 from the germline V gene are SGHAT and FQNNGV. This CDR3 has 15 residues. Written as DNA, the CDR3 is TGTGCCAGCAGCTTAGATCGGGGCTCTAACTATGGCTACACCTTC. Its protein is CASSLDRGSNYGYTF. Filled out from reference TRBV11-2 and TRBJ1-2, the complete variable domain reads EAGVAQSPRYKIIEKRQSVAFWCNPISGHATLYWYQQILGQGPKLLIQFQNNGVVDDSQLPKDRFSAERLKGVDSTLKIQPAKLEDSAVYLCASSLDRGSNYGYTFGSGTRLTVV.

This clonotype was recorded at least ten times. The J gene is TRBJ2-3, the V gene TRBV20-1, with a possible D match to TRBD2 (6 bases). This CDR3 region has 15 residues. Germline CDR1 reads DFQATT; CDR2 reads SNEGSKA (reference sequence). Trimming removed 2 bases from V and 8 bases from J, with 20 bases in between. The CDR3 DNA sequence: TGCAGTGCTAGAATCGGGGGAAGGACCGGGCCTACGCAGTATTTT. Translated: CSARIGGRTGPTQYF.

By proportion, this clonotype is medium-sized. The V and J genes are TRBV14 and TRBJ2-5; D is uncertain. Trimming pared 5 bases from V and 5 bases from J, leaving 9 bases between. CDR1 SGHDN and CDR2 FVKESK come from the germline V gene. The CDR3 is made up of 12 amino acids. CDR3 sequence: CASSSRRETQYF. The CDR3, as DNA: TGTGCCAGCAGCTCCAGAAGGGAGACCCAGTACTTC.

This clonotype was seen more than once but under ten times. The chain combines TRBV3-1 with TRBJ2-2; 9 bases align to TRBD1. Germline CDR1 and CDR2: LGHDT and YNNKEL (reference sequence). Trimming cost V 7 bases and J 5 bases; bases outside gene matches: 8. The CDR3 totals 15 residues. The chain's CDR3 is CASMERTGVTGELFF. CDR3 nucleotides: TGTGCCAGCATGGAGAGGACAGGGGTGACCGGGGAGCTGTTTTTT.

The CDR3 region is CASSTRGALGQETQYF. In DNA form, the CDR3 reads TGTGCCAGCAGCACCCGGGGGGCGCTCGGCCAAGAGACCCAGTACTTC. The chain recombines TRBV9 with TRBJ2-5, with a weak D call TRBD2 (7 bases). V lost 4 bases, J lost 1 base, and 17 bases lay in between. CDR1 SGDLS and CDR2 YYNGEE come from the germline V gene. There are 16 residues in the CDR3.

This clonotype was found many times. The chain carries TRBV19 and TRBJ1-6, with 7 bases aligning to TRBD1. CDR1 and CDR2 (germline): LNHDA, SQIVND (reference sequence). Unmatched junction bases numbered 4, after V lost 7 bases and J lost 4 bases. The CDR3 is made up of 14 amino acids. Here the CDR3 reads CASTDRNYNSPLHF. The CDR3 region has the DNA TGTGCCAGTACGGACAGGAATTATAATTCACCCCTCCACTTT.

This clonotype was seen ten or more times. The chain has TRBV20-1 and TRBJ1-2; 9 nucleotides match TRBD1. J lost 6 bases, V lost 1 base, and 6 bases had no gene match. This CDR3 is 14 amino acids long. From germline, CDR1 is DFQATT and CDR2 SNEGSKA (reference sequence). The CDR3 nucleotides are TGCAGTGCTAGAGCAGACCGGACAGGGGATGGCTACACCTTC. Residues: CSARADRTGDGYTF.

Ten or more counts support this clonotype. The chain uses TRBV20-1 and TRBJ2-5, with D possibly called TRBD1 or TRBD2 (5 bases each). Germline V gene lookup returns CDR1 DFQATT and CDR2 SNEGSKA (reference sequence). The CDR3 runs to 14 residues. Deletions cut 3 bases from V and 0 bases from J, with 11 bases between. Here the CDR3 DNA reads TGCAGTGCTAGTGTCCGGGGCTACCAAGAGACCCAGTACTTC. Residues: CSASVRGYQETQYF.

This clonotype was seen at least ten times. V gene TRBV18 combines with J gene TRBJ2-1; D may be TRBD1 or TRBD2 (5 bases each). Trimming removed 2 bases from V and 15 bases from J, with 14 bases in between. The CDR3 covers 12 residues. Germline CDR1 and CDR2: KGHSH and LQKENI. The CDR3 reads CASSPRDLGLFF. In nucleotides, the CDR3 is TGTGCCAGCTCACCAAGGGACCTCGGTCTGTTCTTC.

A remark on this clonotype: This may stem from a read error, because a much larger clone lies one nucleotide away. The chain recombines TRBV11-3 with TRBJ2-7; D is uncertain. The germline V gene encodes CDR1 SGHNT and CDR2 YENEEA. CDR3 size: 13 residues. Trimming pared 0 bases from V and 6 bases from J, leaving 9 bases between. This CDR3 is CASSLDGPAEQYF. The CDR3 nucleotides are TGTGCCAGCAGCTTAGATGGGCCGGCCGAGCAGTACTTC.

Points on this clonotype: One end of the junction is discordant with germline, which a read error may explain. The rearrangement links TRBV9 to TRBJ1-2, with 11 nucleotides matching TRBD1. The CDR3 is made up of 15 amino acids. The germline CDR1 and CDR2 sequences are SGDLS and YYNGEE. CDR3 in amino acids: CASSVGDRGSGGYAF. In DNA, the CDR3 is TGTGCCAGCAGCGTAGGGGACAGGGGGTCAGGTGGCTACGCCTTC.

Only one count was recorded for this clonotype. An end of the junction does not agree with germline; a read error may underlie this. The CDR3 DNA sequence: TGTGCTACCAGCACCGACTCGGGGCGGGAGACAGATACGCAGTATTTT. It is translated as CATSTDSGRETDTQYF. This rearrangement joins TRBV15 to TRBJ2-3, with 7 bases matching TRBD2. CDR3 length: 16 amino acids. Germline values: CDR1 LNHNV, CDR2 YYDKDF (reference sequence).

This clonotype appeared many times. In nucleotides, the CDR3 is TGTGCCAGCAGCTTAAGGACAGCGAGTGTCTACACCTTC. It specifies CASSLRTASVYTF. This chain joins TRBV7-8 and TRBJ1-2; D perhaps matches TRBD1 (6 bases). There are 13 residues in the CDR3. CDR1 and CDR2 from the germline V gene are SGHVS and FQNEAQ. The ends were cut back, 2 bases at V and 10 bases at J, with 14 bases in the middle.

Only a few counts were recorded for this clonotype. The chain is built from TRBV20-1 and TRBJ1-1; D not resolved. Trimming pared 3 bases from V and 4 bases from J, leaving 12 bases between. CDR1 DFQATT and CDR2 SNEGSKA come from the germline V gene (reference sequence). The CDR3 covers 13 residues. The CDR3 loop is CSARPPSRTEAFF. The DNA for the CDR3 is TGCAGTGCTAGGCCTCCTTCCCGCACTGAAGCTTTCTTT.

Turning to this clonotype: The CDR3 carries no conserved terminal phenylalanine or tryptophan, so it likely arises from a read error. The V and J genes are TRBV25-1 and TRBJ2-3; 9 nucleotides align to TRBD2. The CDR3 is 18 amino acids. Germline V gives CDR1 MGHDK, CDR2 SYGVNS. Trimming at V came to 5 bases and at J to 6 bases, leaving 18 bases not matched to a gene. Here the CDR3 reads CASSPKMAGGPFGDTQYL. CDR3 DNA sequence: TGTGCCAGCAGTCCTAAAATGGCGGGAGGGCCGTTCGGTGATACGCAGTATCTT.

This clonotype was found a few times. The CDR3 region has the DNA TGTGCCAGCTCGCCAGGGACAGCCTCCCCCACAGATACGCAGTATTTT. Its protein product is CASSPGTASPTDTQYF. V usage is TRBV18 and J usage is TRBJ2-3; TRBD1 agrees at 7 bases. V trimming: 6 bases; J trimming: 2 bases; junction bases outside the gene matches: 11. Germline loops: CDR1 KGHSH, CDR2 LQKENI. The CDR3 consists of 16 residues.

DNA of the CDR3: TGTGCCAGTAGTACTGAGGGTCTGGATGAGCAGTTCTTC. Residues: CASSTEGLDEQFF. V usage is TRBV19 and J usage is TRBJ2-1, with a possible D match to TRBD2 (5 bases). Germline V gives CDR1 LNHDA, CDR2 SQIVND (reference sequence). This CDR3 comprises 13 residues. V was pared by 4 bases and J by 8 bases, with 12 bases between.

This chain joins TRBV10-3 and TRBJ1-6; 8 positions match TRBD1. Per the germline V gene, CDR1 is ENHRY and CDR2 is SYGVKD. J was trimmed by 8 bases and V by 8 bases; bases with no gene match: 5. The CDR3 contains 13 residues. The CDR3 reads CAIRTGIDSPLHF. The CDR3 region has the DNA TGTGCCATCCGGACAGGGATCGATTCACCCCTCCACTTT.

At least ten counts were recorded for this clonotype. In DNA form, the CDR3 reads TGTGCCAGCAGCCCAGGACACGGAACCTCTGGGGCCAACGTCCTGACTTTC. Its translation is CASSPGHGTSGANVLTF. The chain recombines TRBV7-2 with TRBJ2-6; maybe TRBD1 (5 bases). CDR3 length equals 17 residues. Germline V lookup: CDR1 SGHTA, CDR2 FQGNSA. The V end was cut by 5 bases, the J end by 0 bases, with 14 bases between.

Many counts were recorded for this clonotype. The genes are TRBV7-2 and TRBJ2-1; 11 bases are a match to TRBD2. CDR1 is SGHTA, CDR2 FQGNSA, per germline. With V trimmed by 5 bases and J by 6 bases, 6 bases remained unmatched. This CDR3 spans 15 amino acids. The CDR3: CASSRRLAGTNEQFF. Written as DNA, the CDR3 is TGTGCCAGCAGCCGAAGACTAGCGGGGACCAATGAGCAGTTCTTC.

This clonotype has at least ten counts. The chain recombines TRBV10-3 with TRBJ1-2; D uncertain. The V end lost 3 bases, the J end lost 2 bases, and 7 bases lay between the germline ends. Germline values: CDR1 ENHRY, CDR2 SYGVKD. The CDR3 is 13 amino acids. The CDR3 here is CAISDFINYGYTF. The CDR3 nucleotides are TGTGCCATCAGTGATTTTATCAACTATGGCTACACCTTC.

This clonotype was observed a handful of times. This may arise from a read error, as a much more abundant clone is one base away. This sequence joins TRBV12-3 or TRBV12-4 and TRBJ1-2, with a tentative D call TRBD1 (5 bases). V lost 3 bases and J lost 9, with 17 bases in between. The CDR3 spans 14 residues. The CDR3 here is CASSFGHGPFRYTF. CDR3 nucleotides: TGTGCCAGCAGTTTTGGACATGGGCCTTTTCGCTACACCTTC.

This clonotype showed up many times. The gene calls are TRBV11-3 and TRBJ1-2; perhaps TRBD1 as D (5 bases). Germline V CDR1 and CDR2: SGHNT, YENEEA. The CDR3 covers 13 residues. Trimming took off 5 bases at V and 7 bases at J, with 14 bases between the two ends. The CDR3 nucleotides read TGTGCCAGCAGCCCCCGGGGGTCTCGTGGCTACACCTTC. Amino acid sequence: CASSPRGSRGYTF.

Regarding this clonotype: A read error may account for a junction end that differs from germline. The chain recombines TRBV20-1 with TRBJ2-2; 11 bases agree with TRBD1. CDR1 is DFQATT, CDR2 SNEGSKA, per germline (reference sequence). This CDR3 has 12 residues. Written as DNA, the CDR3 is TGCAGTGCTAGCGGGGGGACAGGGGGGCTGTTTTTT. It encodes CSASGGTGGLFF.

This clonotype occurred many times. The chain couples TRBV12-3 or TRBV12-4 to TRBJ1-2; a weak D match, TRBD1 (5 bases). The CDR3 consists of 14 residues. Trimming pared 6 bases from V and 3 bases from J, leaving 14 bases between. Here the CDR3 DNA reads TGTGCCAGCAGCCCTAACAGGAGGCACTATGGCTACACCTTC. This translates into CASSPNRRHYGYTF.